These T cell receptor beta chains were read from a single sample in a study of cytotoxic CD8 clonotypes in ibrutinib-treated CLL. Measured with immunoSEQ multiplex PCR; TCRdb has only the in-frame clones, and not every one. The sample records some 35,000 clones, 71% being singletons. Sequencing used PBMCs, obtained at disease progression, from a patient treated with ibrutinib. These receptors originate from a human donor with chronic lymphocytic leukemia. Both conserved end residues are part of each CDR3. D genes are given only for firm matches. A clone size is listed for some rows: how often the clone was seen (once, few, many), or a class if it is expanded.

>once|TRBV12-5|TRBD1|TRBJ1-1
TGTGCTAGTGGTTTGGGCCGACAGGGTGGTGACACTTTCTTT
CASGLGRQGGDTFF
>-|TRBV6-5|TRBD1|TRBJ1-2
TGTGCCAGCAGGCCAGGGGGAAAGGGCTATGGCTACACCTTC
CASRPGGKGYGYTF
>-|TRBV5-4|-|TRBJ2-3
TGTGCCAGCAGCTTGAACAGCGCAGATACGCAGTATTTT
CASSLNSADTQYF
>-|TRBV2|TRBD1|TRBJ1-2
TGTGCCAGCAGTGAGGGAGTCAGGGGGGACTATGGCTACACCTTC
CASSEGVRGDYGYTF
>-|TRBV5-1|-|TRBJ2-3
TGCGCCAGCAGCCCGAAACTCCTGGATACGCAGTATTTT
CASSPKLLDTQYF
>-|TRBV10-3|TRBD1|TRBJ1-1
TGTGCCACCTCATCCGACGACAGGGGAGCTTTCTTT
CATSSDDRGAFF
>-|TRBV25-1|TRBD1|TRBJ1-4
TGTGCCAGCAGTGAACCCGGACAGGGAAAACTGTTTTTT
CASSEPGQGKLFF
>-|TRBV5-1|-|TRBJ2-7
TGCGCCAGCAGCTTGGTACCGGGATCCGAGCAGTACTTC
CASSLVPGSEQYF
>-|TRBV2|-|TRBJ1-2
TGTGCCAGCAGTCGACAGGTCCGCTTTCATGGCTACACCTTC
CASSRQVRFHGYTF
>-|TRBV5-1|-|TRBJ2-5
TGCGCCAGCACCCTAACAGAAGAGACCCAGTACTTC
CASTLTEETQYF
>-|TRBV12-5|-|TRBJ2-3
TGTGCTAGTGGTCCCAAGGCACCTAGCACAGATACGCAGTATTTT
CASGPKAPSTDTQYF
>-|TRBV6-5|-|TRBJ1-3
TGTGCCAGCAGTTACTCGAGGCCCAGCTCTGGAAACACCATATATTTT
CASSYSRPSSGNTIYF
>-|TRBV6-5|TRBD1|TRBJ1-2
TGTGCCAGCAGTTCCCCCAGACAGGGGGACTATGGCTACACCTTC
CASSSPRQGDYGYTF
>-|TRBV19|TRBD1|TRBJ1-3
TGTGCCAGTCCGGGACAGTACGGAAACACCATATATTTT
CASPGQYGNTIYF
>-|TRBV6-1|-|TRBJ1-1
TGTGCCAGCAAAGCCGGGACGGGAGACACTGAAGCTTTCTTT
CASKAGTGDTEAFF
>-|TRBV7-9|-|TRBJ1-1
TGTGCCAGCAGCAGGGGGGACATGAACACTGAAGCTTTCTTT
CASSRGDMNTEAFF
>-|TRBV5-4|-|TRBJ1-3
TGTGCCAGCAGCCCGTTACAGGAGAAAGGAGGGAACACCATATATTTT
CASSPLQEKGGNTIYF
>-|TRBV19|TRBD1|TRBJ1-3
TGTGCCAGCGGGGGACAGGGATTAGGAAACACCATATATTTT
CASGGQGLGNTIYF
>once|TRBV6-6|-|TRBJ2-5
TGTGCCAGCAGTTACACGACGGAGACCCAGTACTTC
CASSYTTETQYF
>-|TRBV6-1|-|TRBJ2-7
TGTGCCAGCAGTCCACAGCACGAGCAGTACTTC
CASSPQHEQYF
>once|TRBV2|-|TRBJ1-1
TGTGCCAGCAGTGCCCTAAGGGGGGGCCCGACTGAAGCTTTCTTT
CASSALRGGPTEAFF
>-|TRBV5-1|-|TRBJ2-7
TGCGCCAGCAGCACCGGACGTACTTCCTACGAGCAGTACTTC
CASSTGRTSYEQYF
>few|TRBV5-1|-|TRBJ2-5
TGCGCCAGCAGCACAAATGGTGAGACCCAGTACTTC
CASSTNGETQYF
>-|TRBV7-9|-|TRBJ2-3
TGTGCCAGCAGCTTAAGGTCTGGCACAGATACGCAGTATTTT
CASSLRSGTDTQYF
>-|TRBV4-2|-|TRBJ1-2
TGTGCCAGCAGCGGCGACTGGGGATCAGTCTCTGGCTACACCTTC
CASSGDWGSVSGYTF
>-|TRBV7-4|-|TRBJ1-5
TGTGCCAGCAGCACGACAGTGCCCTCTAGCAATCAGCCCCAGCATTTT
CASSTTVPSSNQPQHF
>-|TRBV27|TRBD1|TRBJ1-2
TGTGCCAGCAGTTGGACAGGGGTCCCTAACTATGGCTACACCTTC
CASSWTGVPNYGYTF
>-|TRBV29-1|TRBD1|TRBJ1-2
TGCGGGGCGACAGGGGATACTTACGGCTACACCTTC
CGATGDTYGYTF
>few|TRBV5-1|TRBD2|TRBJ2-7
TGCGCCAGCAGCTTTCCGGGCGGGGGGATCTACGAGCAGTACTTC
CASSFPGGGIYEQYF
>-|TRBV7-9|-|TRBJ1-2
TGTGCCAGCAGTCTGGACCGGGGGCTAATATATGGCTACACCTTC
CASSLDRGLIYGYTF
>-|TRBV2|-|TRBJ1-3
TGTGCCAGCAGTCTTGACAGGCCCTCTGGAAACACCATATATTTT
CASSLDRPSGNTIYF
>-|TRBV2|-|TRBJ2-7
TGTGCCAGCACCAAGGGTGGGCAGTACGAGCAGTACTTC
CASTKGGQYEQYF
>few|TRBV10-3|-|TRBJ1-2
TGTGCCACGGGGGCGGTAGAGGCTAACTATGGCTACACCTTC
CATGAVEANYGYTF
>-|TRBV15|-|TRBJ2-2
TGTGCCACCTCGTCGGGATGGGCCGGGGAGCTGTTTTTT
CATSSGWAGELFF
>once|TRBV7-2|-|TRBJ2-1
TGTGCCAGCAGCTTACGTTTGGGAAGTGAGCAGTTCTTC
CASSLRLGSEQFF
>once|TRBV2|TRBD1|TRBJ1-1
TGTGCCAGCAGAGCAGACAGGGGGCTAACGTTTGACACTGAAGCTTTCTTT
CASRADRGLTFDTEAFF
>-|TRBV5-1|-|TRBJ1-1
TGCGCCAGCAGCTTGGACGACGGGGCATTGGAAGCTTTCTTT
CASSLDDGALEAFF
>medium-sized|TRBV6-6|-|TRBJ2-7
TGTGCCAGCAGTTACTCAGGGGGACCCTACTCCTACGAGCAGTACTTC
CASSYSGGPYSYEQYF
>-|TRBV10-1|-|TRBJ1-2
TGCGCCAGCAGTGAAGAACAGTATGGCTACACCTTC
CASSEEQYGYTF
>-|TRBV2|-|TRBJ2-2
TGTGCCAGCACTCCCGGCCCGGCAGGAGACACCGGGGAGCTGTTTTTT
CASTPGPAGDTGELFF
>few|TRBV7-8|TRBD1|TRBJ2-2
TGTGCCAGCAGCCGGACAGGGGGCCTTGGGGAGCTGTTTTTT
CASSRTGGLGELFF
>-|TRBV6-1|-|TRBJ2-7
TGTGCCAGCAGTGTTCGACAGGGAGGGGGTTTGTACGAGCAGTACTTC
CASSVRQGGGLYEQYF
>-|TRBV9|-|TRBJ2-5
TGTGCCAGCAGCGTATCCGGAGGGCAGGGAGAGACCCAGTACTTC
CASSVSGGQGETQYF
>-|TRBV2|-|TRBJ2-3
TGTGCCAGCAGGTGGGGGGGCACAGATACGCAGTATTTT
CASRWGGTDTQYF
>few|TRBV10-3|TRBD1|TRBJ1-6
TGTGCCATCAGTCCTACAGGGGTGAATTCACCCCTCCACTTT
CAISPTGVNSPLHF
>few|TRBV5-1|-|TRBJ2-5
TGCGCCAGCAGCTTGAAGGGGGACGAGACCCAGTACTTC
CASSLKGDETQYF
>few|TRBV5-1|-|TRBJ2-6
TGCGCCAGCAGCTTCACCTCTGGGGCCAACGTCCTGACTTTC
CASSFTSGANVLTF
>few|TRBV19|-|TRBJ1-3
TGTGCCAGTATAGGGCGAAGCTCTGGAAACACCATATATTTT
CASIGRSSGNTIYF
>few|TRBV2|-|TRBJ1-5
TGTGCCAGCAGTGCGTTTCGGGAGCCCCAGCATTTT
CASSAFREPQHF
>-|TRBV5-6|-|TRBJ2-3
TGTGCCAGCAGGACTATTGAAGGAGATACGCAGTATTTT
CASRTIEGDTQYF
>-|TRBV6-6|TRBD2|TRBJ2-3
TGTGCCGGGGCGGGAGCGAACACAGATACGCAGTATTTT
CAGAGANTDTQYF
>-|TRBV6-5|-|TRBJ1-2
TGTGCCAGCAGTTCATACTCGGAATCAGGGGAAGGCTACACCTTC
CASSSYSESGEGYTF
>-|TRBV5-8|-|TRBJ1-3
TGTGCCAGCAGACTACGGACCCTCATCGCCAGAAACACCATATATTTT
CASRLRTLIARNTIYF
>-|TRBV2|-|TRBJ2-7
TGTGCCAGCAGTGATGTGGTTCCTAGCTCCTACGAGCAGTACTTC
CASSDVVPSSYEQYF